These 14 T cell receptor beta chains share one sample of origin, sequenced in a study of response to subunit inactivated influenza vaccine. TCRdb processed the RT-PCR reads anew with MiXCR; each CDR3 protein has one entry. There are 650,000 to 800,000 distinct CDR3 sequences in the sample; approximately 17% occur only once, and around 9.9% lies in the top ten. The sequenced sample was PBMCs from blood, obtained about 5 days after vaccination. The receptors come from a man aged 50-59 years who received an inactivated influenza vaccine.

The chain couples TRBV10-3 to TRBJ2-3, with unresolved D. Between the trimmed V and J ends, which lost 8 bases and 2 bases, there was a span of 11 bases. Germline CDR1 reads ENHRY; CDR2 reads SYGVKD. The CDR3 totals 13 residues. CDR3 nucleotide sequence: TGTGCCATCCGAGATGCACTCACAGATACGCAGTATTTT. It yields the protein CAIRDALTDTQYF.

The gene calls are TRBV20-1 and TRBJ2-5, with TRBD2 matching over 12 bases. J gave up 9 bases and V 6 bases, and 17 bases lay outside the gene matches. The CDR3 runs 16 residues. Germline V gene data show CDR1 as DFQATT and CDR2 as SNEGSKA (reference sequence). CDR3 DNA: TGCAGTGCCCGAGGAACTAGCGGGAGGACATACGAGGCCCAGTACTTC. Translated, it gives CSARGTSGRTYEAQYF.

This clonotype has ten or more counts. This chain connects TRBV29-1 to TRBJ2-5; D is possibly TRBD2 (5 bases). Trimming stripped 4 bases from V and 1 base from J, with 10 bases between. This CDR3 contains 13 residues. Per the germline V gene, CDR1 is SQVTM and CDR2 is ANQGSEA. CDR3 region: CSVAAVSQETQYF. CDR3 nucleotide sequence: TGCAGCGTTGCAGCGGTGTCCCAAGAGACCCAGTACTTC.

This clonotype was detected a few times. This chain uses TRBV28 with TRBJ2-7, with D possibly TRBD1 on 6 matching bases. The germline CDR1 and CDR2 sequences are MDHEN and SYDVKM. Trimming took off 6 bases at V and 2 bases at J, with 20 bases between the two ends. The CDR3 has 16 amino acids. The CDR3: CASSPLRSRDTYEQYF. For the CDR3, the DNA is TGTGCCAGCAGCCCGCTACGCTCACGGGACACCTACGAGCAGTACTTC.

V and J are TRBV14 and TRBJ1-6, with D hard to call. CDR3 size: 16 residues. V was clipped by 0 bases and J by 5 bases, with 11 bases between them. Germline assignment: CDR1 SGHDN and CDR2 FVKESK. For the CDR3, the DNA is TGTGCCAGCAGCCAAGATAGGGTCAGGAATAATTCACCCCTCCACTTT. Its translation: CASSQDRVRNNSPLHF.

The rearrangement links TRBV5-1 to TRBJ2-3, with 8 nucleotides matching TRBD2. The CDR3 covers 16 residues. V dropped 0 bases and J dropped 0; count of bases not matched to a gene: 3. CDR1 and CDR2 (germline): SGHRS, YFSETQ. This CDR3 reads CASSLGLASSTDTQYF. CDR3 coding DNA: TGCGCCAGCAGCTTGGGACTAGCGTCTAGCACAGATACGCAGTATTTT.

The chain links TRBV20-1 to TRBJ2-3; D unresolved. The CDR3 spans 14 residues. Trimming took 2 bases from V and 4 from J, leaving 13 bases between them. Germline V gene lookup returns CDR1 DFQATT and CDR2 SNEGSKA (reference sequence). The CDR3 spells CSARLGVDPDTQYF. The CDR3 nucleotides are TGCAGTGCTAGACTTGGTGTAGACCCAGATACGCAGTATTTT.

The rearrangement links TRBV20-1 to TRBJ2-3, with 9 bases lining up with TRBD2. Germline V CDR1 and CDR2: DFQATT, SNEGSKA (reference sequence). The ends lost 0 bases at V and 2 bases at J; junction bases unmatched: 6. The CDR3 extends over 16 amino acids. This chain's CDR3 is CSARDRQREATDTQYF. The DNA of the CDR3 is TGCAGTGCTAGAGATCGACAGCGGGAGGCCACAGATACGCAGTATTTT.

This clonotype was seen just once. The chain is built from TRBV7-2 and TRBJ2-7; D unresolved. V lost 1 base, J lost 6 bases, and 22 bases lay in between. CDR3 size: 17 residues. The germline gives CDR1 SGHTA, CDR2 FQGNSA. This CDR3 reads CASSLVGPSAGAPEQYF. The CDR3 DNA reads as TGTGCCAGCAGCTTAGTGGGCCCCTCGGCAGGAGCCCCCGAGCAGTACTTC.

The V call is TRBV20-1, the J call TRBJ2-5; 7 nucleotides match TRBD1. V was pared by 5 bases and J by 1 base, with 4 bases of the junction left unmatched. The CDR3 length is 13 residues. Germline V gene data show CDR1 as DFQATT and CDR2 as SNEGSKA (reference sequence). The CDR3 DNA is TGCAGTGCTCAGACAGGGACCCAAGAGACCCAGTACTTC. Protein: CSAQTGTQETQYF.

The chain uses TRBV29-1 and TRBJ2-1; no clear D. This CDR3 has 13 residues. Trimming took 0 bases from V and 4 from J, leaving 7 bases between them. The V gene's germline CDR1 is SQVTM and CDR2 ANQGSEA. The CDR3 spells CSVEDGAYNEQFF. Written as DNA, the CDR3 is TGCAGCGTTGAAGATGGAGCATACAATGAGCAGTTCTTC.

This clonotype has ten or more counts. This chain joins TRBV28 and TRBJ1-2; 8 bases map to TRBD1. With 2 bases clipped from V and 3 bases from J, the junction kept 5 bases outside the gene matches. This CDR3 has 15 residues. The germline V gene has CDR1 MDHEN and CDR2 SYDVKM. The CDR3 coding sequence is TGTGCCAGCAGTTTAGGACAGGGAAGATACTATGGCTACACCTTC. It translates to CASSLGQGRYYGYTF.

This clonotype was detected only a few times. The chain recombines TRBV25-1 with TRBJ2-3; D is unclear. The CDR3 is 13 amino acids. The germline CDR1 and CDR2 sequences are MGHDK and SYGVNS. V lost 8 bases and J lost 1, with 10 bases in between. The CDR3 spells CASRRWGTDTQYF. Written as DNA, the CDR3 is TGTGCCAGCCGCAGGTGGGGCACAGATACGCAGTATTTT.

The chain uses TRBV7-2 and TRBJ1-1; possibly TRBD1 for D (6 bases). The germline V gene has CDR1 SGHTA and CDR2 FQGNSA. V was pared by 3 bases and J by 4 bases, with 9 bases between. CDR3 length equals 13 residues. CDR3 DNA: TGTGCCAGCAGCTTCGGACAGCGCACTGAAGCTTTCTTT. This gives the protein CASSFGQRTEAFF.